Below, 2 T cell receptor beta chains from the same sample are listed, as sequenced in a study of cytomegalovirus exposure and HLA in healthy donors. The PCR used 60 Vbeta and 13 Jbeta primers. Clones were sequenced by immunoSEQ multiplex PCR, and TCRdb holds only the in-frame ones, with some missing. The table has about 180,000 clones, 82% seen once. Sample: PBMCs. The receptors shown here come from a middle-aged man in good health and CMV-seronegative.

This chain connects TRBV9 to TRBJ2-2; D ambiguous. CDR1 is SGDLS, CDR2 YYNGEE, per germline. The CDR3 loop spans 14 amino acids. V lost 4 bases and J 4 bases, leaving 11 bases between the germline ends. The CDR3 DNA sequence: TGTGCCAGCAGCCCACAGTTCACCACCGGGGAGCTGTTTTTT. This sequence encodes CASSPQFTTGELFF.

The chain has TRBV11-2 and TRBJ2-2, with D tentatively TRBD1 (5 bases). V was pared by 1 base and J by 4 bases, with 7 bases between. The CDR3 totals 14 residues. Germline V lookup: CDR1 SGHAT, CDR2 FQNNGV. DNA for the CDR3: TGTGCCAGCAGCTTAGTTCAGGGCACCGGGGAGCTGTTTTTT. Amino acid sequence: CASSLVQGTGELFF.